The following is a T cell receptor beta chain sequence with its context. V lost 2 bases, J lost 6 bases, and 10 bases stayed unmatched. The germline V gene has CDR1 KGHSH and CDR2 LQKENI. This CDR3 spans 16 amino acids. TCRdb recomputed calls from the 5' RACE reads with MiXCR, one row per CDR3 protein. Counted here are a few hundred thousand distinct CDR3 sequences, 15% to 20% occurring once; the ten biggest clones make up about a fifth. The entry originates in a study of T-cell memory formation after mild COVID-19. The rearrangement uses TRBV18 and TRBJ2-7; 10 nucleotides agree with TRBD1. The sequencing sample was made of PBMCs or a T cell subset sorted from them (not recorded which). The origin of this receptor is a man younger than 30 who had mild COVID-19 (a few samples of this study predate the infection). Cell type and time point are not known. The CDR3 coding sequence is TGTGCCAGCTCACCATCTGGTCCGGGACAGGGGCGCGAGCAGTACGTC. Amino acid sequence: CASSPSGPGQGREQYV.